Listed below are T cell receptor beta chains from one sample, sequenced in a study of early T cells in non-severe SARS-CoV-2 infection. TCRdb processed the 5' RACE reads anew with MiXCR; each CDR3 protein has one entry. The table has around 77,000 distinct CDR3 sequences, 9.5% to 13% seen once. The specimen comprised whole blood, sampled at baseline. The receptors originated from an adult who was a healthcare worker with PCR-confirmed SARS-CoV-2 infection or an uninfected control (not recorded which). Both conserved end residues are part of each CDR3. D genes are given only for firm matches. Part of the rows lack a size; the others show once, few, many or a class for expanded clones.

>-|TRBV20-1|TRBJ1-1|-
TGCAGTGCTGCACAGGGTCGGGACACTGAAGCTTTCTTT
CSAAQGRDTEAFF
>-|TRBV6-2/TRBV6-3|TRBJ2-7|many
TGTGCCACCCTTGGCGCGGTCTCCTACGAGCAGTACTTC
CATLGAVSYEQYF
>TRBD2|TRBV9|TRBJ2-6|few
TGTGCCAGCAGCCCCTTGCCAGGGCGGGGGGCCACGGGGGCCAACGTCCTGACTTTC
CASSPLPGRGATGANVLTF
>-|TRBV9|TRBJ1-6|many
TGTGCCAGCAGCGTAGGAGGGTCCAATTCACCCCTCCACTTT
CASSVGGSNSPLHF
>TRBD1|TRBV27|TRBJ2-2|-
TGTGCCAGCACTAAGGGGACAGGGACCAACACCGGGGAGCTGTTTTTT
CASTKGTGTNTGELFF
>TRBD2|TRBV6-6|TRBJ2-7|-
TGTGCCAGCAGCCCCGGGACTAGCGCTGTTTGGCAGTACTTC
CASSPGTSAVWQYF
>-|TRBV6-6|TRBJ2-3|-
TGTGCCAGCAGTTACTCGGGACGCGGACATGGCACAGATACGCAGTATTTT
CASSYSGRGHGTDTQYF
>-|TRBV4-3|TRBJ2-4|many
TGCGCCAGCAGCCAAGACCGGACAGTAGGCATTCAGTACTTC
CASSQDRTVGIQYF
>-|TRBV5-1|TRBJ2-1|medium-sized
TGCGCCAGCAGCTTGGTCGGCCTCCATGAGCAGTTCTTC
CASSLVGLHEQFF
>-|TRBV25-1|TRBJ1-1|medium-sized
TGTGCCAGCAGTAAGGGGATTAGCACTGAAGCTTTCTTT
CASSKGISTEAFF
>-|TRBV13|TRBJ2-7|-
TGTGCCAGCAGCTTGGGCCCCCACGAGCAGTACTTC
CASSLGPHEQYF
>TRBD2|TRBV10-3|TRBJ2-7|-
TGTGCCTCCAGACTGGCGGGGGAGACGCAAGAGCAGTACTTC
CASRLAGETQEQYF
>TRBD1|TRBV3-1|TRBJ1-1|few
TGTGCCAGCAGCCAAGCAGGGGGCGTCACTGAAGCTTTCTTT
CASSQAGGVTEAFF
>TRBD2|TRBV18|TRBJ2-5|few
TGTGCCAGCTCACCATCGGTAGCGGGGGAACTAGAGACCCAGTACTTC
CASSPSVAGELETQYF
>TRBD1|TRBV7-2|TRBJ2-6|-
TGTGCCAGCAGCTCCCCGTGGGACAGGGGACCAGGGGCCAACGTCCTGACTTTC
CASSSPWDRGPGANVLTF
>-|TRBV30|TRBJ1-1|-
TGTGCCTGGAGTCCTGGCGGGGACACTGAAGCTTTCTTT
CAWSPGGDTEAFF
>-|TRBV6-6|TRBJ1-5|many
TGTGCCAGCAGTTTATTTCCGAGGGAACGGCCCCAGCATTTT
CASSLFPRERPQHF
>-|TRBV19|TRBJ1-2|many
TGTGCCAGTAGTACTCCGGGACTAAACTATGGCTACACCTTC
CASSTPGLNYGYTF
>-|TRBV7-2|TRBJ1-6|-
TGTGCCAGCAGCTTAGTTCAGGGGATGAATTCACCCCTCCACTTT
CASSLVQGMNSPLHF
>-|TRBV29-1|TRBJ2-2|many
TGCAGCGTTGGGACCGCGGTCGGGGCGAACACCGGGGAGCTGTTTTTT
CSVGTAVGANTGELFF
>-|TRBV20-1|TRBJ2-5|few
TGCAGTGTCGGGGGGCCCGACCAAGAGACCCAGTACTTC
CSVGGPDQETQYF
>-|TRBV18|TRBJ2-5|few
TGTGCCAGCTCACCCGAGGATGATAGGCGAGAGACCCAGTACTTC
CASSPEDDRRETQYF
>-|TRBV12-3/TRBV12-4|TRBJ2-2|few
TGTGCCAGCACGTACGGATTAGGGGGGTTCTTTTCGAACACCGGGGAGCTGTTTTTT
CASTYGLGGFFSNTGELFF
>-|TRBV18|TRBJ1-1|-
TGTGCCAGCTCGCCCTCCGGGAGGAACACTGAAGCTTTCTTT
CASSPSGRNTEAFF
>-|TRBV6-6|TRBJ2-3|many
TGTGCCAGCAGTAATCGGAGGGGGGGCAACACAGATACGCAGTATTTT
CASSNRRGGNTDTQYF
>-|TRBV7-2|TRBJ2-1|few
TGTGCCAGCAGCCAAAGGGGGGACTCCTACAATGAGCAGTTCTTC
CASSQRGDSYNEQFF
>-|TRBV5-1|TRBJ1-1|-
TGCGCCAGCAGCTCGGGGGACACATCGTTAATAGAAGCTTTCTTT
CASSSGDTSLIEAFF
>-|TRBV7-2|TRBJ2-3|few
TGTGCCAGCAGCCTAGGACTACCGAGCACAGATACGCAGTATTTT
CASSLGLPSTDTQYF
>-|TRBV12-3/TRBV12-4|TRBJ2-3|-
TGTGCCAGCAGTTACGGCGGGAGCACAGATACGCAGTATTTT
CASSYGGSTDTQYF
>-|TRBV3-1|TRBJ2-3|once
TGTGCCAGCAGCCAATATCAGGCAGGGTGGACAGATACGCAGTATTTT
CASSQYQAGWTDTQYF
>TRBD1|TRBV7-6|TRBJ2-2|few
TGTGCCAGCAGCGAGACAGGGAACGCGAACACCGGGGAGCTGTTTTTT
CASSETGNANTGELFF
>TRBD2|TRBV25-1|TRBJ2-6|-
TGTGCCAGCAGTCGATTAGCGGGGACTGGGGCCAACGTCCTGACTTTC
CASSRLAGTGANVLTF
>-|TRBV7-9|TRBJ1-1|-
TGTGCCAGCAGCTCCATGATCATGAACACTGAAGCTTTCTTT
CASSSMIMNTEAFF
>-|TRBV4-1|TRBJ1-1|-
TGCGCCAGCAGCCACTTCCCGACCGGGAAAGGGACTGAAGCTTTCTTT
CASSHFPTGKGTEAFF
>-|TRBV6-4|TRBJ1-1|once
TGTGCCAGCAGTACCAGGGAGGACACTGAAGCTTTCTTT
CASSTREDTEAFF
>-|TRBV7-2|TRBJ2-5|few
TGTGCCAGCAGCTTAGACGCAGGACGGTGGGCCCAGTACTTC
CASSLDAGRWAQYF
>-|TRBV10-3|TRBJ1-1|few
TGTGCCATCAGTGAAAATGGGCAGGGCGGACCTGAAGCTTTCTTT
CAISENGQGGPEAFF
>-|TRBV19|TRBJ1-5|few
TGTGCCAGTTCCACCGGGGCGAGCAATCAGCCCCAGCATTTT
CASSTGASNQPQHF
>-|TRBV5-6|TRBJ2-7|few
TGTGCCAGCAGTTTGGGGAGGACCGAGCAGTACTTC
CASSLGRTEQYF
>-|TRBV7-9|TRBJ2-3|-
TGTGCCAGCAGCTTATCCGGACAGCCGACAGATACGCAGTATTTT
CASSLSGQPTDTQYF
>TRBD1|TRBV27|TRBJ1-1|-
TGTGCCAGCAGTTTATCGTTTGGGGCAGGGGGGAACACTGAAGCTTTCTTT
CASSLSFGAGGNTEAFF
>-|TRBV20-1|TRBJ1-5|many
TGCAGTGCTGGGGGGGCAGGGCAGCCCCAGCATTTT
CSAGGAGQPQHF
>-|TRBV13|TRBJ1-2|many
TGTGCCAGCAGCTTAGGACAGGCCTATGGCTACACCTTC
CASSLGQAYGYTF
>-|TRBV18|TRBJ2-1|many
TGTGCCAGCTCACCCTCGTCAGCTGAGCAGTTCTTC
CASSPSSAEQFF
>-|TRBV3-2|TRBJ2-7|-
TGTGCCAGCAGCCAAGGCGACCGATCCTACGAGCAGTACTTC
CASSQGDRSYEQYF
>-|TRBV18|TRBJ1-6|few
TGTGCCAGCTCTAGCGACTATAATTCACCCCTCCACTTT
CASSSDYNSPLHF
>-|TRBV20-1|TRBJ1-3|-
TGCAGTGCCCTGATGGGGGGTCGCTCTGGAAACACCATATATTTT
CSALMGGRSGNTIYF